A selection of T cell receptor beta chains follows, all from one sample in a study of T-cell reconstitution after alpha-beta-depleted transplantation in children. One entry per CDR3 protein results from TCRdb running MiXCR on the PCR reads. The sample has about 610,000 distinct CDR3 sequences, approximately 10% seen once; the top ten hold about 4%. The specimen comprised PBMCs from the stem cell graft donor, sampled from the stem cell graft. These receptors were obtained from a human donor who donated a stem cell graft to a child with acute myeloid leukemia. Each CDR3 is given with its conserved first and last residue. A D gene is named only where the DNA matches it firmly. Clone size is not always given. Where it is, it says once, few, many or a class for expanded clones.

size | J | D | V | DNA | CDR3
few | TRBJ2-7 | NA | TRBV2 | TGTGCCAGCATTCCGGGGCCGTTTGCCTACGAGCAGTACTTC | CASIPGPFAYEQYF
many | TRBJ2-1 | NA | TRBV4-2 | TGTGCCAGCAGCCAAGTTGTGGAGGCGGGACAACTCTACAATGAGCAGTTCTTC | CASSQVVEAGQLYNEQFF
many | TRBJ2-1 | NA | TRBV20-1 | TGCAGTGCCTCCTCCTTTGGAGCGGACTACTACAATGAGCAGTTCTTC | CSASSFGADYYNEQFF
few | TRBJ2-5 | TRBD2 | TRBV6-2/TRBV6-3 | TGTGCCAGCAGCCGACCGGGACTAGCGGAAGAGACCCAGTACTTC | CASSRPGLAEETQYF
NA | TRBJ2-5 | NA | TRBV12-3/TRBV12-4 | TGTGCCAGCAGCCACGCAGGGAGCACAACCCAAGAGACCCAGTACTTC | CASSHAGSTTQETQYF
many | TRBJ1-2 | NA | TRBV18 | TGTGCCAGCTCACCCACGATCGAATTCTATGGCTACACCTTC | CASSPTIEFYGYTF
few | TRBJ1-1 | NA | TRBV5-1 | TGCGCCAGCAGCTTACAGGCTTCGGGCACTGAAGCTTTCTTT | CASSLQASGTEAFF
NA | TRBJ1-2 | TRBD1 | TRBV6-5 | TGTGCCAGCAGTCAGGGGGCCTATGGCTACACCTTC | CASSQGAYGYTF
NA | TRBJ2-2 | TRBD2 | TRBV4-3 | TGCGCCAGCAGCCAAGGAACTAGCGGGAAGCAGAACACCGGGGAGCTGTTTTTT | CASSQGTSGKQNTGELFF
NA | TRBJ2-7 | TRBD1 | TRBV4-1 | TGCGCCAGCAGCCAAGCCTCCGGGACAGTCTCCTACGAGCAGTACTTC | CASSQASGTVSYEQYF
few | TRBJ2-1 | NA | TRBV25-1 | TGTGCCAGCAGTGAACCTCAATACGAGCAGTTCTTC | CASSEPQYEQFF
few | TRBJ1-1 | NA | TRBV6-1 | TGTGCCAGCAGTCCTGCCGGGACACAGAACACTGAAGCTTTCTTT | CASSPAGTQNTEAFF
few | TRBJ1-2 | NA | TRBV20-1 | TGCAGTGCGAGTCAAAACTATGGCTACACCTTC | CSASQNYGYTF
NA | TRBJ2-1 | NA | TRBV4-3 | TGCGCCAGCAGCCAAGATGTGGGGGTCCCCATCTACAATGAGCAGTTCTTC | CASSQDVGVPIYNEQFF
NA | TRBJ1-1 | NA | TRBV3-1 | TGTGCCAGCAGCCCGGGCGGATACGGTGAAGCTTTCTTT | CASSPGGYGEAFF
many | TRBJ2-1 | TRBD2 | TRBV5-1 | TGCGCCAGCCCAGCGGGAGGGCTTATAAATGAGCAGTTCTTC | CASPAGGLINEQFF
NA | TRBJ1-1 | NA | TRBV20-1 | TGCAGTGCCAGGGGATTTATGAACACTGAAGCTTTCTTT | CSARGFMNTEAFF
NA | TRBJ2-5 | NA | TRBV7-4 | TGTGCCAGCAGCTTGACTACTTTGGAGACCCAGTACTTC | CASSLTTLETQYF
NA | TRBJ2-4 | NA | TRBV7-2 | TGTGCCAGCAGCCCTACAGGGACCAAAAACATTCAGTACTTC | CASSPTGTKNIQYF
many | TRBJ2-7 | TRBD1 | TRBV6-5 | TGTGCCAGCAGCCAACAGGGACAGGGGGTCACCTACGAGCAGTACTTC | CASSQQGQGVTYEQYF
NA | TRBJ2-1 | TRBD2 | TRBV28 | TGTGCCAGCAGCACTAGCGGGAGGGCCCCCAATGAGCAGTTCTTC | CASSTSGRAPNEQFF
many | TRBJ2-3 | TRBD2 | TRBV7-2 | TGTGCCAGCAGCTTAGTAGGTAGCGGGAGGTCAGATACGCAGTATTTT | CASSLVGSGRSDTQYF
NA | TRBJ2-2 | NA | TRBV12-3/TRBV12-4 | TGTGCCAGCAGTTTTCTTTTAACGGGGAGCACCGGGGAGCTGTTTTTT | CASSFLLTGSTGELFF
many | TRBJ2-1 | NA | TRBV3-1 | TGTGCCAGCAGCCAAGTGGGGAAAGACAATGAGCAGTTCTTC | CASSQVGKDNEQFF
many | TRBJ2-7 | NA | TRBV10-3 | TGTGCCATCAGCCCGGGACACAACTACGAGCAGTACTTC | CAISPGHNYEQYF
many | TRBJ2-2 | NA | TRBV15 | TGTGCCACCAGCAGAGATCCGATCGGGGAGCTGTTTTTT | CATSRDPIGELFF
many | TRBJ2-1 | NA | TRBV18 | TGTGCCAGCTCAAACCTACTCGGGCATGAGCAGTTCTTC | CASSNLLGHEQFF
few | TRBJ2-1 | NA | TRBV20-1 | TGCAGTGCCGGACAGCCCCTCAATGAGCAGTTCTTC | CSAGQPLNEQFF
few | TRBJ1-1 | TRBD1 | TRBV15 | TGTGCCACCAGCTCCCGGGACAGGGGGCTTGTGAACACTGAAGCTTTCTTT | CATSSRDRGLVNTEAFF
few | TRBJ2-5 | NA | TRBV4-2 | TGTGCCAGCAGCCAAGATAGTCGAGAGACCCAGTACTTC | CASSQDSRETQYF
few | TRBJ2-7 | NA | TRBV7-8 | TGTGCCAGCAGCCCCGACTGGTCCTACGAGCAGTACTTC | CASSPDWSYEQYF
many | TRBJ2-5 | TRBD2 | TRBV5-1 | TGCGCCAGCAGCGCTTTAGCGGGAGGGCCGGGTCAGACCCAGTACTTC | CASSALAGGPGQTQYF
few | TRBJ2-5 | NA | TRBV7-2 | TGTGCCAGCAGCTCAGGTGGGGCGAGTCCTATACCCCAGTACTTC | CASSSGGASPIPQYF
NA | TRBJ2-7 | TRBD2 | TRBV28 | TGTGCCAGCAGTTCTAGCGGGAGAGGGAACGAGCAGTACTTC | CASSSSGRGNEQYF
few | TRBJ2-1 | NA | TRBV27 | TGTGCCAGCAGTTTAATGACTAGTAACAATGAGCAGTTCTTC | CASSLMTSNNEQFF
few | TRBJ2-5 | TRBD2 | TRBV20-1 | TGCAGTGCTAGAGATAAATCGGCGGGAGTAGAGACCCAGTACTTC | CSARDKSAGVETQYF